This entry lists 27 T cell receptor beta chains sequenced from one sample in a study of T cells in Graves' hyperthyroidism and ophthalmopathy. Amplification yielded TCR beta CDR3 regions, with RNA transcripts as the source. Initially, a first-round RT-PCR of the TCR CDR3 employed the HTBI primer set. One entry per CDR3 protein results from TCRdb running MiXCR on the multiplex PCR reads. The table includes a few hundred thousand distinct CDR3 sequences, about 16% detected once. Sample: blood. These receptors were obtained from a woman aged 25 to 39 with Graves' ophthalmopathy.

This clonotype appeared a few times. V is TRBV3-1 and J is TRBJ2-2; D unresolved. This CDR3 is 15 amino acids long. V gave up 0 bases and J gave up 6 bases, with 11 bases separating them. Germline V CDR1 and CDR2: LGHDT, YNNKEL (reference sequence). The CDR3 is CASSQDIRQSGELFF. In DNA form, the CDR3 reads TGTGCCAGCAGCCAAGATATAAGGCAGTCCGGGGAGCTGTTTTTT. The full variable domain, completed using reference TRBV3-1 and TRBJ2-2, is DTAVSQTPKYLVTQMGNDKSIKCEQNLGHDTMYWYKQDSKKFLKIMFSYNNKELIINETVPNRFSPKSPDKAHLNLHINSLELGDSAVYFCASSQDIRQSGELFFGEGSRLTVL.

This clonotype was seen a single time. A read error is possible here, since a much larger clone lies one base away. A read error is likely, as this CDR3 ends without the conserved phenylalanine or tryptophan. This sequence joins TRBV12-3 or TRBV12-4 and TRBJ1-3, with D perhaps matching TRBD1 (5 bases). Trimming stripped 5 bases from V and 0 bases from J, with 8 bases between. The CDR3 contains 14 residues. The CDR3 spells CASSVGHSGNTIYS. CDR3 DNA: TGTGCCAGCAGTGTGGGGCACTCTGGAAACACCATATATTCT.

There are many counts of this clonotype. Written as DNA, the CDR3 is TGTGCCAGCAGACGCAGGGGCGCAGATACGCAGTATTTT. Encoded protein: CASRRRGADTQYF. The rearrangement uses TRBV28 and TRBJ2-3, with a weak D call TRBD1 (6 bases). CDR3 size: 13 residues. The V gene lost 6 bases and the J gene lost 4 bases, with 11 bases spanning the gap. CDR1 is MDHEN and CDR2 is SYDVKM in the germline V gene.

The V gene is TRBV18, the J gene TRBJ2-1, with TRBD2 as a possible D gene (5 bases). The V gene's germline CDR1 is KGHSH and CDR2 LQKENI. Deletions cut 1 base from V and 6 bases from J, with 16 bases between. The CDR3 loop spans 16 amino acids. CDR3 sequence reads: CASSPRRTPAINEQFF. CDR3 nucleotide sequence: TGTGCCAGCTCACCACGGCGGACTCCGGCTATCAATGAGCAGTTCTTC.

CDR3 amino acids: CASRQTNTEAFF. CDR3 DNA sequence: TGTGCCAGCAGGCAAACGAACACTGAAGCTTTCTTT. The J gene is TRBJ1-1, the V gene TRBV6-1; D is unclear. V was trimmed by 6 bases and J by 1 base, leaving 6 bases between them. The germline CDR1 and CDR2 sequences are MNHNS and SASEGT. The CDR3 extends over 12 amino acids.

The table lists this clonotype with a few counts. This chain joins TRBV5-1 and TRBJ2-7; no firm D call. The germline CDR1 and CDR2 sequences are SGHRS and YFSETQ. V was clipped by 0 bases and J by 3 bases, with 10 bases between them. CDR3 length equals 14 residues. Here the CDR3 reads CASSLADWGYEQYF. Written as DNA, the CDR3 is TGCGCCAGCAGCTTGGCAGATTGGGGCTACGAGCAGTACTTC.

This clonotype has a single count. The CDR3 sequence is CASSMGLTNTGELFF. The CDR3 DNA sequence: TGTGCCAGTAGTATGGGACTAACGAACACCGGGGAGCTGTTTTTT. The genes are TRBV19 and TRBJ2-2; 7 nucleotides match TRBD2. Looked up from germline, CDR1 is LNHDA and CDR2 is SQIVND (reference sequence). The CDR3 is 15 amino acids. The V and J ends lost 3 bases and 0 bases, in that order; junction bases with no gene match: 1. The variable domain in full, completed from reference TRBV19 and TRBJ2-2, reads DGGITQSPKYLFRKEGQNVTLSCEQNLNHDAMYWYRQDPGQGLRLIYYSQIVNDFQKGDIAEGYSVSREKKESFPLTVTSAQKNPTAFYLCASSMGLTNTGELFFGEGSRLTVL.

This clonotype was detected ten times or more. The chain couples TRBV20-1 to TRBJ1-1, with D uncertain. Germline CDR1 reads DFQATT; CDR2 reads SNEGSKA (reference sequence). Between the trimmed V and J ends, which lost 3 bases and 0 bases, there was a span of 8 bases. The CDR3 loop spans 13 amino acids. The CDR3 region is CSASEVLNTEAFF. CDR3 coding DNA: TGCAGTGCTAGCGAGGTCCTGAACACTGAAGCTTTCTTT.

Many counts were recorded for this clonotype. This chain connects TRBV6-1 to TRBJ1-1; TRBD1 matches at 12 bases. V shed 6 bases, J shed 5 bases, and the junction held 10 bases outside the gene matches. Germline V CDR1 and CDR2: MNHNS, SASEGT. The CDR3 sequence is 16 residues long. CDR3 sequence reads: CASRYPAGQGATEAFF. CDR3 DNA: TGTGCCAGCAGGTACCCTGCGGGACAGGGGGCAACTGAAGCTTTCTTT.

The chain combines TRBV20-1 with TRBJ1-4; the match to TRBD1 covers 9 bases. This CDR3 has 13 amino acids. In germline, CDR1 is DFQATT, CDR2 SNEGSKA (reference sequence). The ends lost 5 bases at V and 6 bases at J; junction bases unmatched: 4. The CDR3 loop is CSAPRTGDEKLFF. In nucleotides, the CDR3 is TGCAGTGCTCCTCGGACAGGGGATGAAAAACTGTTTTTT.

This clonotype was seen many times. V usage is TRBV7-2 and J usage is TRBJ2-4, with D unresolved. CDR1 and CDR2 from the germline V gene are SGHTA and FQGNSA. The CDR3 is made up of 16 amino acids. V was cut by 2 bases and J by 0 bases, with 11 bases left in between. CDR3 sequence reads: CASSLSLPGAKNIQYF. The CDR3, as DNA: TGTGCCAGCAGCTTATCCTTACCCGGAGCCAAAAACATTCAGTACTTC.

V usage is TRBV20-1 and J usage is TRBJ2-7; 11 bases align to TRBD2. This CDR3 is 17 amino acids long. From germline, CDR1 is DFQATT and CDR2 SNEGSKA (reference sequence). The V and J ends lost 3 bases and 9 bases, in that order; junction bases with no gene match: 19. CDR3 nucleotides: TGCAGTGCTAGGGTGGGACTAGCGGAGTACCCTACCCTACCGCAGTACTTC. It encodes CSARVGLAEYPTLPQYF.

V gene TRBV18 combines with J gene TRBJ2-2; no definite D call. The CDR3 is 15 residues long. The ends were cut back, 6 bases at V and 5 bases at J, with 16 bases in the middle. Germline values: CDR1 KGHSH, CDR2 LQKENI. CDR3: CASSLTTDATGELFF. CDR3 coding DNA: TGTGCCAGCTCGCTCACTACGGACGCGACCGGGGAGCTGTTTTTT.

This clonotype has ten or more counts. The chain combines TRBV18 with TRBJ1-2; the D gene is possibly TRBD1 (5 bases). CDR3 size: 15 residues. Germline V CDR1 and CDR2: KGHSH, LQKENI. Deletions cut 4 bases from V and 3 bases from J, with 15 bases between. CDR3 sequence: CASSLLPRDDYGYTF. CDR3 nucleotides: TGTGCCAGCTCACTGTTACCCCGGGACGACTATGGCTACACCTTC.

The chain joins TRBV7-8 to TRBJ1-1; 10 bases fit TRBD1. The CDR3 extends over 17 amino acids. The V and J ends lost 0 bases and 1 base, in that order; junction bases with no gene match: 5. The germline V gene has CDR1 SGHVS and CDR2 FQNEAQ. CDR3 region: CASSLAKGQGTNTEAFF. DNA of the CDR3: TGTGCCAGCAGCTTAGCGAAGGGACAGGGGACGAACACTGAAGCTTTCTTT. The full variable domain, with the rest looked up from reference TRBV7-8 and TRBJ1-1, is GAGVSQSPRYKVAKRGQDVALRCDPISGHVSLFWYQQALGQGPEFLTYFQNEAQLDKSGLPSDRFFAERPEGSVSTLKIQRTQQEDSAVYLCASSLAKGQGTNTEAFFGQGTRLTVV.

The gene calls are TRBV4-2 and TRBJ2-2; maybe TRBD2 (6 bases). Looked up from germline, CDR1 is LGHNA and CDR2 is YNFKEQ. The CDR3 covers 17 residues. Trimming stripped 0 bases from V and 4 bases from J, with 15 bases between. CDR3 sequence: CASSQDATRRSTGELFF. The CDR3 DNA follows: TGTGCCAGCAGCCAAGATGCGACTAGAAGATCCACCGGGGAGCTGTTTTTT.

The chain recombines TRBV2 with TRBJ2-7, with TRBD1 matching over 9 bases. The CDR3 contains 15 residues. Trimming removed 6 bases from V and 4 bases from J; junction bases left unmatched: 10. Germline V gives CDR1 SNHLY, CDR2 FYNNEI. The CDR3 DNA is TGTGCCAGCAGCTATGACAGGGGGGTTGAATACGAGCAGTACTTC. Translating gives CASSYDRGVEYEQYF.

The chain combines TRBV29-1 with TRBJ2-7; perhaps D is TRBD1 or TRBD2 (7 bases each). The CDR3 is 14 amino acids. The V and J ends lost 6 bases and 7 bases respectively, with 22 bases between them. Germline V gives CDR1 SQVTM, CDR2 ANQGSEA. DNA of the CDR3: TGCAGCGTCCAATGGGGAGGGGGCGCGGGGGAGCAGTACTTC. It is translated as CSVQWGGGAGEQYF.

This clonotype was seen at least ten times. The chain combines TRBV5-1 with TRBJ1-1, with a tentative D call TRBD1 (6 bases). Deletions cut 5 bases from V and 0 bases from J, with 11 bases between. This CDR3 contains 14 residues. Germline V lookup: CDR1 SGHRS, CDR2 YFSETQ. The CDR3 nucleotides are TGCGCCAGCAGTCGCAGGACAGTGAACACTGAAGCTTTCTTT. Translation: CASSRRTVNTEAFF.

This clonotype occurred many times. The chain joins TRBV27 to TRBJ2-1, with TRBD2 matching 11 bases. CDR3 length: 17 amino acids. In germline, CDR1 is MNHEY, CDR2 SMNVEV (reference sequence). The J segment lost 1 base and the V segment lost 3 bases, leaving 5 bases of the junction unmatched. CDR3: CASSLGTSGLSYNEQFF. CDR3 nucleotide sequence: TGTGCCAGCAGTTTGGGGACTAGCGGCTTGTCCTACAATGAGCAGTTCTTC.

This clonotype was found a few times. The chain joins TRBV9 to TRBJ1-2, with D possibly matching TRBD1 (6 bases). The CDR3 spans 17 residues. Trimming shortened V by 4 bases and J by 4 bases, and 23 bases separated the two germline ends. Per germline, CDR1 SGDLS and CDR2 YYNGEE. CDR3 protein: CASSSSQTGGTSYGYTF. The CDR3 bases are TGTGCCAGCAGCTCCAGTCAGACCGGGGGCACTTCCTATGGCTACACCTTC. Complete variable domain (other parts from reference TRBV9 and TRBJ1-2): DSGVTQTPKHLITATGQRVTLRCSPRSGDLSVYWYQQSLDQGLQFLIQYYNGEERAKGNILERFSAQQFPDLHSELNLSSLELGDSALYFCASSSSQTGGTSYGYTFGSGTRLTVV.

This clonotype came up many times. This chain joins TRBV30 and TRBJ2-7, with 12 bases that match TRBD1. The CDR3 totals 14 residues. Trimming removed 1 base from V and 5 bases from J; junction bases left unmatched: 3. The germline gives CDR1 GTSNPN, CDR2 SVGIG (reference sequence). This CDR3 is CAWSAGQGANEQYF. CDR3 nucleotides: TGTGCCTGGAGTGCGGGACAGGGGGCAAACGAGCAGTACTTC.

The genes are TRBV5-1 and TRBJ2-2; D possibly corresponds to TRBD2 (6 bases). Germline V gene sequence: CDR1 SGHRS, CDR2 YFSETQ. The CDR3 spans 16 residues. V lost 3 bases, J lost 1 base, and 13 bases lay in between. The CDR3 DNA follows: TGCGCCAGCAGCTCCCGGGGTAGCGGGAACACCGGGGAGCTGTTTTTT. It translates to CASSSRGSGNTGELFF.

Note on this clonotype: A much larger clone lies one base from this, so it may be a read error. The rearrangement joins TRBV20-1 to TRBJ2-7; D might be TRBD2 (5 bases). Trimming stripped 5 bases from V and 5 bases from J, with 19 bases between. Germline V gives CDR1 DFQATT, CDR2 SNEGSKA (reference sequence). This CDR3 comprises 14 residues. The CDR3 loop reads CSAGGLLEPHEQYF. The CDR3 bases are TGCAGTGCTGGAGGTCTATTGGAGCCCCACGAGCAGTACTTC.

This clonotype was seen only a few times. V is TRBV20-1 and J is TRBJ2-3, with D unclear. The CDR3 totals 12 residues. V lost 3 bases to trimming and J lost 9 bases, with 13 bases between them. Germline CDR1 reads DFQATT; CDR2 reads SNEGSKA (reference sequence). The CDR3 reads CSASIGPYTQYF. The CDR3 nucleotides are TGCAGTGCTAGCATAGGGCCTTACACGCAGTATTTT.

In its sample, this clonotype was seen a few times. One base away lies a much larger clone, so this may be a sequencing read error. Here the CDR3 reads CASTGVDTGELFF. The CDR3 DNA is TGTGCCAGCACCGGTGTGGACACCGGGGAGCTGTTTTTT. The chain employs TRBV18 and TRBJ2-2; D ambiguous. V lost 8 bases to trimming and J lost 3 bases, with 10 bases between them. Germline lookup yields CDR1 KGHSH and CDR2 LQKENI. The CDR3 runs 13 residues. Combining the CDR3 with reference TRBV18 and TRBJ2-2 gives the whole variable domain NAGVMQNPRHLVRRRGQEARLRCSPMKGHSHVYWYRQLPEEGLKFMVYLQKENIIDESGMPKERFSAEFPKEGPSILRIQQVVRGDSAAYFCASTGVDTGELFFGEGSRLTVL.

The chain carries TRBV20-1 and TRBJ2-7; 7 bases agree with TRBD2. The trim removed 1 base at V and 4 bases at J, leaving 4 bases unmatched. The CDR3 covers 13 residues. From germline, CDR1 is DFQATT and CDR2 SNEGSKA (reference sequence). CDR3 nucleotide sequence: TGCAGTGCTAGAGTAGCGGGCTATTACGAGCAGTACTTC. This encodes CSARVAGYYEQYF.